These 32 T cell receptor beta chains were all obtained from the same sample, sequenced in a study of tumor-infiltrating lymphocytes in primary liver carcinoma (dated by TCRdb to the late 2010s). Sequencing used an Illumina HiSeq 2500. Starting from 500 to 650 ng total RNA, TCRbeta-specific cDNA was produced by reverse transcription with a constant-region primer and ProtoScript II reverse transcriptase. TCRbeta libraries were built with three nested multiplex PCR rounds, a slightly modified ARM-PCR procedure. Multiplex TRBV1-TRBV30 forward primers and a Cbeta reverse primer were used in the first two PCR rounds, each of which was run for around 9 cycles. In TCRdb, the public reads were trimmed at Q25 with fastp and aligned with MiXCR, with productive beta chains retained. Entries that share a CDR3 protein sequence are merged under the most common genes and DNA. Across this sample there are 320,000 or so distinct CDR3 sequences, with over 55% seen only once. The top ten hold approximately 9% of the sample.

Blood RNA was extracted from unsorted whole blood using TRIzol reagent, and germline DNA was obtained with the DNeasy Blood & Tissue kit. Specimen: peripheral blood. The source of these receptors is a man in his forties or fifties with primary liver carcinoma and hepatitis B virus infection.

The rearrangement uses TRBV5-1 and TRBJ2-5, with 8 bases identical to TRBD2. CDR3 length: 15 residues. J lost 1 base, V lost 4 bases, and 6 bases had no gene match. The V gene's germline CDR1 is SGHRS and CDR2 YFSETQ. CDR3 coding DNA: TGCGCCAGCAGCGGCGGAACTAGCGGCCAAGAGACCCAGTACTTC. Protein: CASSGGTSGQETQYF.

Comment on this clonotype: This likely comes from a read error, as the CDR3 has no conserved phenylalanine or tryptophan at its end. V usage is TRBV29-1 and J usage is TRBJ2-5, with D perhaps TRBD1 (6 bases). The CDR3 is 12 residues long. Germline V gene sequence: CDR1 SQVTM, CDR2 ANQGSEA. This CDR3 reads CSAGAKGETQYL. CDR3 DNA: TGTAGCGCAGGGGCGAAAGGAGAGACCCAGTACTTA.

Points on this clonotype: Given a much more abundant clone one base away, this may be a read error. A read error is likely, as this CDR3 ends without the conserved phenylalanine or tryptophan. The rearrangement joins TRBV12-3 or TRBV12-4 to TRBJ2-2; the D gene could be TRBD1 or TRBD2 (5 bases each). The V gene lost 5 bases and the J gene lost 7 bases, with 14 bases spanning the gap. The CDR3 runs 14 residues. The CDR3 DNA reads TGTGCCAGCAGTAGGACACTAGGGAACGGGGAGCTGTTTCTT. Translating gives CASSRTLGNGELFL.

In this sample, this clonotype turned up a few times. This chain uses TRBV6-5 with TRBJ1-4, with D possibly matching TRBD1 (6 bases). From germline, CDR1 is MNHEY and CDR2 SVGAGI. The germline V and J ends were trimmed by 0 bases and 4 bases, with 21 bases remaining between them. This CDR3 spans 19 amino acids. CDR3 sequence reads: CASSYSNGGAGGDNEKLFF. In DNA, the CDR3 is TGTGCCAGCAGTTACTCGAATGGGGGCGCCGGTGGGGATAATGAAAAACTGTTTTTT.

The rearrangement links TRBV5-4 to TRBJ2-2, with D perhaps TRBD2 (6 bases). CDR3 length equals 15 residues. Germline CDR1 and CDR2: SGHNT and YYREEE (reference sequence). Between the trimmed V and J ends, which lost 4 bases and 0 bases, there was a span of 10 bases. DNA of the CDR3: TGTGCCAGCAGCCAGGGACTTTCGAACACCGGGGAGCTGTTTTTT. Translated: CASSQGLSNTGELFF.

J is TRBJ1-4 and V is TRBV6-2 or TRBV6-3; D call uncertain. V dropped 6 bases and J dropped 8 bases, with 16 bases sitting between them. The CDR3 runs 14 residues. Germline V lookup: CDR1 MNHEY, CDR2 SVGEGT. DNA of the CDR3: TGTGCCAGCAGCGCTACAAGAAGATGGGAAAAACTGTTTTTT. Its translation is CASSATRRWEKLFF.

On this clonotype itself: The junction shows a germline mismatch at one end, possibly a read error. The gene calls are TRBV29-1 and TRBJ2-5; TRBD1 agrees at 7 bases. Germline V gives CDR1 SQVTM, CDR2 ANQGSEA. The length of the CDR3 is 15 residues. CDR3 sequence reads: CGVEAERGRAETQYF. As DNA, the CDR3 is TGCGGCGTCGAAGCGGAGAGGGGGCGAGCAGAGACCCAGTACTTC. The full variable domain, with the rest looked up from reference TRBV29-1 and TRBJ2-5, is SAVISQKPSRDICQRGTSLTIQCQVDSQVTMMFWYRQQPGQSLTLIATANQGSEATYESGFVIDKFPISRPNLTFSTLTVSNMSPEDSSIYLCGVEAERGRAETQYFGPGTRLLVL.

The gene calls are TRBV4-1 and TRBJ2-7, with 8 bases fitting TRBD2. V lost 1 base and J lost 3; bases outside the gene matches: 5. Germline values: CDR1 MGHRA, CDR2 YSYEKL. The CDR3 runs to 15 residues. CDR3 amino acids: CASSQGLAGFYEQYF. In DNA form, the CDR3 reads TGCGCCAGCAGCCAAGGGTTAGCGGGATTCTACGAGCAGTACTTC.

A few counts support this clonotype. The CDR3, as DNA: TGCGCCAGCAGCCAAGATGAGGCAATAGGCAAAAACATTCAGTACTTC. As protein: CASSQDEAIGKNIQYF. This chain uses TRBV4-1 with TRBJ2-4, with D hard to call. CDR1 and CDR2 (germline): MGHRA, YSYEKL. The CDR3 is 16 residues long. Trimming pared 0 bases from V and 3 bases from J, leaving 12 bases between.

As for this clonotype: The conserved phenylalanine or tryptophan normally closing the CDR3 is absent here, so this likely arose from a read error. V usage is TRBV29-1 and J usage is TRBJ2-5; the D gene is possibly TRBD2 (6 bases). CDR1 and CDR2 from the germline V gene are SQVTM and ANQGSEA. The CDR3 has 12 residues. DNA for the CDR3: TGCAGCGTTGCCGGGGGAGGAGAGATCCAGTACTAC. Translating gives CSVAGGGEIQYY.

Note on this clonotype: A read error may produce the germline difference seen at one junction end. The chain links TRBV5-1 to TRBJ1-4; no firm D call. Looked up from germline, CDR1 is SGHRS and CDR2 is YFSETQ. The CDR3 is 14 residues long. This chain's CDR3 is CACSLVYGREKLFF. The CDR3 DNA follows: TGCGCCTGCAGCTTGGTCTATGGTAGAGAAAAACTGTTTTTT.

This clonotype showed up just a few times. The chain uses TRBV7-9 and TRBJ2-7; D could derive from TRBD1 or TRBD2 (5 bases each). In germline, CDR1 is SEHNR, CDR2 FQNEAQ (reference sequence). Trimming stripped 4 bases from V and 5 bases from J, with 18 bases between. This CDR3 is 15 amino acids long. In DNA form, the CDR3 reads TGTGCCAGCAGCTCACCCTTCCCCGGGACCAACGAGCAGTACTTC. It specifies CASSSPFPGTNEQYF.

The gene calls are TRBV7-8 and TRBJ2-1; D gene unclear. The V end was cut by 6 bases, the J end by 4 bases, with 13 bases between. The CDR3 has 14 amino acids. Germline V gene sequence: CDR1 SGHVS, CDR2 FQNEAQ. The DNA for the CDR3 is TGTGCCAGCAGTAGGGTAGCCGAATACAATGAGCAGTTCTTC. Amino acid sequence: CASSRVAEYNEQFF.

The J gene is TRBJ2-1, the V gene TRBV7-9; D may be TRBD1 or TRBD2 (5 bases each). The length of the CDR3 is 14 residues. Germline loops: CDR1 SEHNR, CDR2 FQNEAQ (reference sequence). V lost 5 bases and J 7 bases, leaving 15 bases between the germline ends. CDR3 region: CASSGARGGNEQFF. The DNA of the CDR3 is TGTGCCAGCAGCGGGGCGCGAGGAGGAAATGAGCAGTTCTTC.

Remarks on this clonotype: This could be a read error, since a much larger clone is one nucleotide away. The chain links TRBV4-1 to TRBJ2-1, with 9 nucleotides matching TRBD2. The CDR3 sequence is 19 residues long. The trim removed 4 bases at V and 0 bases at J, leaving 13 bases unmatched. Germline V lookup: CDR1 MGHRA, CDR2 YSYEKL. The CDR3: CASSPLPGLAGSSYNEQFF. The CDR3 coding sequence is TGCGCCAGCAGCCCCCTACCAGGGCTAGCGGGGAGCTCCTACAATGAGCAGTTCTTC.

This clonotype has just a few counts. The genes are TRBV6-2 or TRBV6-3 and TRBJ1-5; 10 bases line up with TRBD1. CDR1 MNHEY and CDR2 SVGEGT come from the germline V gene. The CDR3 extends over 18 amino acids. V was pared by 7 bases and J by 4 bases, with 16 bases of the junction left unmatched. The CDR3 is CASKTGTGATALNQPQHF. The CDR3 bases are TGTGCCAGCAAGACCGGGACAGGGGCAACGGCCTTAAATCAGCCCCAGCATTTT.

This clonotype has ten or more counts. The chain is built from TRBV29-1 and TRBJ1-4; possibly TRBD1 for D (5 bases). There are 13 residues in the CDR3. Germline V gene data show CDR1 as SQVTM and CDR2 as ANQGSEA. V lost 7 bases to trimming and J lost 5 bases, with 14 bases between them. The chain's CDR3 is CSATGGLNEKLFF. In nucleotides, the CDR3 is TGCAGCGCGACCGGGGGTTTAAATGAAAAACTGTTTTTT.

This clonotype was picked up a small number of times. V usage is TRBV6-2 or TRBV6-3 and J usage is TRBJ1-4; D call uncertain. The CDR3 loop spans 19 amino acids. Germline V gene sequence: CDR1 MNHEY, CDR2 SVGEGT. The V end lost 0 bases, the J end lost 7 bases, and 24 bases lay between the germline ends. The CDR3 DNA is TGTGCCAGCAGTTACTCGGCGGACGGCCCTGGCTGGTATCCTGAAAAACTGTTTTTT. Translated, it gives CASSYSADGPGWYPEKLFF.

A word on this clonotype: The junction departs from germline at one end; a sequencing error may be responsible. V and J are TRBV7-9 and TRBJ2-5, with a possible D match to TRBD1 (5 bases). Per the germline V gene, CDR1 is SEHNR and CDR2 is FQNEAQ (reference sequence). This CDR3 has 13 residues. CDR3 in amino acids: CAGSFRDSETQYF. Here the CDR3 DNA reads TGTGCCGGCAGCTTCAGGGATTCGGAGACCCAGTACTTC.

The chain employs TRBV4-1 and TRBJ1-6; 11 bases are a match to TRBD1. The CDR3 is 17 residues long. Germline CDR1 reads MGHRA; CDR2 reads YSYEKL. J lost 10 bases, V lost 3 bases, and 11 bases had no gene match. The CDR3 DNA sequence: TGCGCCAGCAGCCAGGACAGGGGGCGGTCTATGAGCTCACCCCTCCACTTT. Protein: CASSQDRGRSMSSPLHF.

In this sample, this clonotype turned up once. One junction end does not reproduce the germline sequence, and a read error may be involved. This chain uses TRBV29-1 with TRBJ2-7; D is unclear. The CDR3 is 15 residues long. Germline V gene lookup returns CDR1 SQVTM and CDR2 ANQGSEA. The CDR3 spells CSVAGVHQSSYDQYF. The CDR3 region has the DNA TGCAGCGTTGCTGGTGTGCATCAGAGCTCCTACGATCAGTACTTC.

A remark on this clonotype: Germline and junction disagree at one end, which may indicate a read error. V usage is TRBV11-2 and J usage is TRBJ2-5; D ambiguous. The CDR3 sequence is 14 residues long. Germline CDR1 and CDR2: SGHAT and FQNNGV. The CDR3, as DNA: TGTGCCAGCAGTTCCCTTTTGCGAGGAGAGACCCGGTATTTC. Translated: CASSSLLRGETRYF.

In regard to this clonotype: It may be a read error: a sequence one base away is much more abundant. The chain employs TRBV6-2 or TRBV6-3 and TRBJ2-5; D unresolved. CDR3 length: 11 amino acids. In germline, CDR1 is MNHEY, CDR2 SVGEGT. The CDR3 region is CASSDGEAQYF. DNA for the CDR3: TGTGCCAGCAGCGATGGAGAGGCCCAGTACTTC.

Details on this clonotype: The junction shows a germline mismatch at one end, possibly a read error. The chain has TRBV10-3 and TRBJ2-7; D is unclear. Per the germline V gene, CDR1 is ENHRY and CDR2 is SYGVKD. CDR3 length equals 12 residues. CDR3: CAISQGGDEQYF. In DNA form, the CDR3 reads TGCGCCATCAGTCAAGGTGGCGACGAGCAGTACTTC.

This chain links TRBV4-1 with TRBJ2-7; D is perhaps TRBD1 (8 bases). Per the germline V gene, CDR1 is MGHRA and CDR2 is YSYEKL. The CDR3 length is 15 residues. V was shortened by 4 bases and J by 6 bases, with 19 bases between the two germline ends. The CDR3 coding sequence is TGCGCCAGCAGCCGAGTCAACAGGGGGGGCATCGAGCAGTACTTC. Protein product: CASSRVNRGGIEQYF.

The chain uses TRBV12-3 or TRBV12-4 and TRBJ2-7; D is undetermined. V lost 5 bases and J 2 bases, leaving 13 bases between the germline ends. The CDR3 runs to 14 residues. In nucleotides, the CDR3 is TGTGCCAGCAGTCCCCGCGGCCCAGCCTACGAGCAGTACTTC. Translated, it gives CASSPRGPAYEQYF.

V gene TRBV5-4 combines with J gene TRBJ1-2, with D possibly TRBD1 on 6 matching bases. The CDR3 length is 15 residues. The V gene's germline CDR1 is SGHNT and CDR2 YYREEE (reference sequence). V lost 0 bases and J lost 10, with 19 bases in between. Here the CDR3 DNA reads TGTGCCAGCAGCTTGGTCGGGGGGCTTGGAGATGACTACACCTTC. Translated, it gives CASSLVGGLGDDYTF.

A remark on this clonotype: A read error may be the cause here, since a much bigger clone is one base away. CDR3: CASSLRAGLSYEQYF. DNA of the CDR3: TGCGCCAGCAGCTTGCGGGCAGGCCTCTCCTACGAGCAGTACTTC. V usage is TRBV5-1 and J usage is TRBJ2-7; D not resolved. The germline CDR1 and CDR2 sequences are SGHRS and YFSETQ. Deletions cut 1 base from V and 0 bases from J, with 11 bases between. The CDR3 covers 15 residues. Full variable domain (outside the CDR3, taken from reference TRBV5-1 and TRBJ2-7): KAGVTQTPRYLIKTRGQQVTLSCSPISGHRSVSWYQQTPGQGLQFLFEYFSETQRNKGNFPGRFSGRQFSNSRSEMNVSTLELGDSALYLCASSLRAGLSYEQYFGPGTRLTVT.

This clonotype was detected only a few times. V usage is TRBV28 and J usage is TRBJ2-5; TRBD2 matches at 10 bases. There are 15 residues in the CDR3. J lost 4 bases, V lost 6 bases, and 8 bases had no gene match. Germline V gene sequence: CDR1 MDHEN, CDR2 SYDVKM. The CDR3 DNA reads TGTGCCAGCAGCAAGATAGCGGGAGGCCTAGAGACCCAGTACTTC. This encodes CASSKIAGGLETQYF.

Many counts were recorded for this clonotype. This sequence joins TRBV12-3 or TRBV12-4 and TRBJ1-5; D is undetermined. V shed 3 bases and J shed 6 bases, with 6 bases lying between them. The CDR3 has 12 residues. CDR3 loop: CASSLGSQPQHF. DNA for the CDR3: TGTGCCAGCAGTTTGGGGTCTCAGCCCCAGCATTTT.

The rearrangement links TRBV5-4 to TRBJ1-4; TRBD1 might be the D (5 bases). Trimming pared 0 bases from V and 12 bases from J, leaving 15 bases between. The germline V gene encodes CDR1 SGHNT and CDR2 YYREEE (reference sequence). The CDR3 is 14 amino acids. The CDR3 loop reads CASSLAWSGTELFF. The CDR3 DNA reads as TGTGCCAGCAGCTTGGCATGGTCAGGGACGGAACTGTTTTTT.

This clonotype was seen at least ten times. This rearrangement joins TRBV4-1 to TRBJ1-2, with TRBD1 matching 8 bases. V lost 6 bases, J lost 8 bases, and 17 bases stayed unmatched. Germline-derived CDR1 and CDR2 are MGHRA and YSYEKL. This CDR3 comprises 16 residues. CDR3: CASRRVIGTGYNGYTF. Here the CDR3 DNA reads TGCGCCAGCAGAAGAGTTATCGGGACAGGATATAACGGCTACACCTTC.